This entry describes one TCR beta chain. Its antigen is undetermined. This sample is drawn from a study of cytomegalovirus exposure and HLA in healthy donors. 60 Vbeta and 13 Jbeta primers were used in PCR. Clones were sequenced by immunoSEQ multiplex PCR, and TCRdb holds only the in-frame ones, with some missing. The sample holds approximately 170,000 clones, around 77% seen once. Notes on the study in general: In a later analysis, TCR beta V- and J-gene trimming was associated with a missense DCLRE1C variant. 87-base-pair reads could not separate some V segments, including TRBV6-2 and TRBV6-3.

V lost 5 bases, J lost 4 bases, and 10 bases stayed unmatched. The CDR3 runs 16 residues. CDR1 SGHTA and CDR2 FQGTGA come from the germline V gene. V is TRBV7-3 and J is TRBJ2-2, with TRBD2 matching over 7 bases. The sample consisted of PBMCs. The origin of this receptor is a woman between 40 and 50 years old in good health and CMV-seronegative. For the CDR3, the DNA is TGTGCCAGCAGCCTCATTGGGGGGGATCGCACCGGGGAGCTGTTTTTT. It translates to CASSLIGGDRTGELFF.